The 30 T cell receptor beta chains presented below share a single source sample, sequenced in a study of identical twins. TCRdb fed the 5' RACE reads into MiXCR, producing one record per CDR3 protein. This sample has 430,000 or so distinct CDR3 sequences, with 24% found just once. These data also formed part of another study, on T cells expressing NK-cell markers.

The sample comprised CD4+ T cells sorted from blood. The receptors here all came from a woman younger than 35 in good health.

The table lists this clonotype with a few counts. This chain uses TRBV2 with TRBJ1-2; D is ambiguous. Between the trimmed V and J ends, which lost 5 bases and 6 bases, there was a span of 13 bases. CDR1 is SNHLY, CDR2 FYNNEI, per germline. The CDR3 is 13 residues long. Here the CDR3 reads CASSLLTDNGYTF. CDR3 nucleotide sequence: TGTGCCAGCAGTTTATTGACTGACAATGGCTACACCTTC.

The chain has TRBV6-5 and TRBJ1-1; D is undetermined. V shed 4 bases and J shed 5 bases, with 14 bases lying between them. CDR1 MNHEY and CDR2 SVGAGI come from the germline V gene. The CDR3 loop spans 14 amino acids. This chain's CDR3 is CASSLRRVETEAFF. The CDR3 region has the DNA TGTGCCAGCAGTTTGAGGAGAGTGGAAACTGAAGCTTTCTTT.

This clonotype was counted between two and nine times. The chain recombines TRBV6-1 with TRBJ1-1; TRBD1 matches at 8 bases. The ends lost 5 bases at V and 4 bases at J; junction bases unmatched: 6. The germline V gene has CDR1 MNHNS and CDR2 SASEGT. The CDR3 spans 14 residues. The CDR3 region is CASSRQGPGTEAFF. The DNA for the CDR3 is TGTGCCAGCAGTCGACAGGGGCCGGGCACTGAAGCTTTCTTT.

This rearrangement joins TRBV7-9 to TRBJ1-4; D not resolved. V was shortened by 5 bases and J by 0 bases, with 10 bases between the two germline ends. Germline CDR1 is SEHNR and CDR2 is FQNEAQ (reference sequence). The CDR3 length is 15 residues. The CDR3, as DNA: TGTGCCAGCAGCGTTCTAGAAGCAACTAATGAAAAACTGTTTTTT. Protein: CASSVLEATNEKLFF.

The chain couples TRBV20-1 to TRBJ1-5, with D unclear. Per germline, CDR1 DFQATT and CDR2 SNEGSKA (reference sequence). Deletions cut 5 bases from V and 5 bases from J, with 13 bases between. The CDR3 extends over 13 amino acids. The CDR3 DNA is TGCAGTGCTGAATACCTTTCGCATCAGCCCCAGCATTTT. It specifies CSAEYLSHQPQHF.

The CDR3 reads CASSQAFSGANVLTF. The CDR3 nucleotides read TGTGCCAGCAGCCAAGCTTTTTCTGGGGCCAACGTCCTGACTTTC. V gene TRBV3-1 combines with J gene TRBJ2-6; no clear D gene. V was pared by 1 base and J by 1 base, with 5 bases between. This CDR3 spans 15 amino acids. Per the germline V gene, CDR1 is LGHDT and CDR2 is YNNKEL (reference sequence).

V is TRBV7-3 and J is TRBJ2-2; 7 bases are a match to TRBD1. The J segment lost 6 bases and the V segment lost 1 base, leaving 8 bases of the junction unmatched. The CDR3 covers 16 residues. Germline lookup yields CDR1 SGHTA and CDR2 FQGTGA. CDR3 region: CASSLNPDRAAGELFF. The DNA for the CDR3 is TGTGCCAGCAGCTTAAATCCCGACAGGGCAGCCGGGGAGCTGTTTTTT.

The chain is built from TRBV5-1 and TRBJ2-2; D remains ambiguous. Trimming left V 1 base short and J 1 base short, with 11 bases between. This CDR3 contains 16 residues. CDR1 and CDR2 from the germline V gene are SGHRS and YFSETQ. CDR3 sequence: CASSLKLIGNTGELFF. The CDR3 nucleotides read TGCGCCAGCAGCTTGAAGCTGATCGGGAACACCGGGGAGCTGTTTTTT.

Details on this clonotype: This clone may be a read error of a much larger clone one base away. The chain employs TRBV12-3 or TRBV12-4 and TRBJ2-2, with 9 bases identical to TRBD2. The CDR3 sequence is 13 residues long. The CDR3, as DNA: TGTGCCAGCAGAAGACTAGCGGACGGGGAGCTGTCTTTT. This codes for CASRRLADGELSF.

The chain links TRBV12-3 or TRBV12-4 to TRBJ2-1; D perhaps matches TRBD2 (6 bases). With 3 bases removed from V and 0 bases from J, the gap between germline ends came to 9 bases. The CDR3 is 15 amino acids. The CDR3 loop is CASSFRLDSYNEQFF. The CDR3 DNA follows: TGTGCCAGCAGTTTCCGACTAGACTCCTACAATGAGCAGTTCTTC.

This clonotype has more than one count but fewer than ten. The V call is TRBV20-1, the J call TRBJ2-1; 7 positions match TRBD2. CDR3 length: 13 amino acids. The V gene end was trimmed by 6 bases and the J gene end by 12 bases; junction bases not matched to a gene: 14. Germline values: CDR1 DFQATT, CDR2 SNEGSKA (reference sequence). The CDR3 spells CSAHRTRSGTQFF. Written as DNA, the CDR3 is TGCAGTGCCCACCGGACTAGATCGGGGACGCAGTTCTTC.

This chain uses TRBV7-2 with TRBJ2-3; D is perhaps TRBD2 (5 bases). CDR3 length equals 14 residues. The germline V gene encodes CDR1 SGHTA and CDR2 FQGNSA. Trimming stripped 3 bases from V and 6 bases from J, with 13 bases between. In nucleotides, the CDR3 is TGTGCCAGCAGCTTTGTTACTGGCGGGGATACGCAGTATTTT. It codes for CASSFVTGGDTQYF.

The genes are TRBV5-1 and TRBJ1-1; D uncertain. The V and J ends lost 0 bases and 11 bases respectively, with 11 bases between them. There are 12 residues in the CDR3. Looked up from germline, CDR1 is SGHRS and CDR2 is YFSETQ. In nucleotides, the CDR3 is TGCGCCAGCAGCTTGGATTTGCTACCCGCTTTCTTT. Protein sequence: CASSLDLLPAFF.

The V and J genes are TRBV7-6 and TRBJ2-1, with D perhaps TRBD1 (5 bases). This CDR3 has 16 residues. Germline V gene sequence: CDR1 SGHVS, CDR2 FNYEAQ. The ends were cut back, 3 bases at V and 1 base at J, with 13 bases in the middle. The DNA of the CDR3 is TGTGCCAGCAGCTTGACGTCCAGGGAATCCTACAATGAGCAGTTCTTC. It is translated as CASSLTSRESYNEQFF.

This clonotype was recorded a few times. The V call is TRBV20-1, the J call TRBJ2-3, with 9 bases fitting TRBD2. Germline V CDR1 and CDR2: DFQATT, SNEGSKA (reference sequence). The CDR3 loop spans 14 amino acids. Trimming took 4 bases from V and 2 from J; bases not matched to a gene: 4. The CDR3 bases are TGCAGTGCTAAAGCTAGCGGGAACACAGATACGCAGTATTTT. It encodes CSAKASGNTDTQYF.

The chain uses TRBV20-1 and TRBJ2-2, with 8 positions matching TRBD2. There are 12 residues in the CDR3. Per germline, CDR1 DFQATT and CDR2 SNEGSKA (reference sequence). The CDR3 loop is CISGANTGELFF. The CDR3 DNA reads TGCATTAGCGGGGCGAACACCGGGGAGCTGTTTTTT.

The V gene is TRBV12-3 or TRBV12-4, the J gene TRBJ2-7; weak D call: TRBD2 (6 bases). V was trimmed by 5 bases and J by 0 bases, leaving 20 bases between them. The CDR3 spans 17 residues. DNA of the CDR3: TGTGCCAGCAGTCCCCTCCGGAGCGGGCTTCTCTCCTACGAGCAGTACTTC. Its protein product is CASSPLRSGLLSYEQYF.

The V and J genes are TRBV7-8 and TRBJ2-7; D is ambiguous. The CDR3 has 12 amino acids. Trimming stripped 5 bases from V and 2 bases from J, with 7 bases between. The germline gives CDR1 SGHVS, CDR2 FQNEAQ. CDR3: CASSNPAYEQYF. CDR3 nucleotides: TGTGCCAGCAGCAACCCAGCCTACGAGCAGTACTTC.

The V and J genes are TRBV19 and TRBJ2-7; D gene unclear. V was clipped by 5 bases and J by 0 bases, with 11 bases between them. CDR1 LNHDA and CDR2 SQIVND come from the germline V gene (reference sequence). The CDR3 spans 14 residues. CDR3 DNA: TGTGCCAGTAGTTATCAGGTCACCTCCTACGAGCAGTACTTC. Its translation: CASSYQVTSYEQYF.

This sequence joins TRBV7-9 and TRBJ1-3; D remains unclear. With 6 bases removed from V and 12 bases from J, the gap between germline ends came to 15 bases. The germline CDR1 and CDR2 sequences are SEHNR and FQNEAQ (reference sequence). CDR3 length: 12 amino acids. The CDR3 region is CASRNDLTGIYF. CDR3 DNA sequence: TGTGCCAGCAGAAACGACCTAACCGGCATATATTTT.

The chain joins TRBV5-1 to TRBJ1-1, with a possible D match to TRBD1 (5 bases). The CDR3 sequence is 15 residues long. Germline assignment: CDR1 SGHRS and CDR2 YFSETQ. V was trimmed by 2 bases and J by 3 bases, leaving 14 bases between them. The CDR3 sequence is CASSLGTSGDTEAFF. Here the CDR3 DNA reads TGCGCCAGCAGCTTAGGGACTTCGGGAGACACTGAAGCTTTCTTT.

The rearrangement uses TRBV10-3 and TRBJ1-1; 12 bases align to TRBD1. CDR1 and CDR2 from the germline V gene are ENHRY and SYGVKD. Trimming took 8 bases from V and 6 from J; bases not matched to a gene: 4. The CDR3 runs 13 residues. DNA of the CDR3: TGTGCCATCGGGGGACAGGGGGCATCTGAAGCTTTCTTT. This codes for CAIGGQGASEAFF.

This clonotype was recorded a few times. The chain recombines TRBV24-1 with TRBJ2-3, with D possibly TRBD1 on 5 matching bases. Trimming left V 5 bases short and J 5 bases short, with 10 bases between. Germline V gene sequence: CDR1 KGHDR, CDR2 SFDVKD. The CDR3 runs 13 residues. The CDR3 DNA reads as TGTGCCACCAGTGTTCCAGGGATAGATACGCAGTATTTT. Translation gives CATSVPGIDTQYF.

As regards this clonotype: Compared with germline, one end of the junction differs, possibly owing to a read error. The chain carries TRBV6-6 and TRBJ2-4, with D perhaps TRBD2 (6 bases). The germline V gene encodes CDR1 MNHNY and CDR2 SVGAGI (reference sequence). This CDR3 contains 12 residues. The CDR3, as DNA: TGTGCCAGCAGTTACCCGACCGGGACTCCCTCCTTC. Protein: CASSYPTGTPSF.

This clonotype was detected a few times. The chain carries TRBV5-1 and TRBJ1-1; D gene uncertain. The CDR3 consists of 14 residues. V lost 2 bases and J 2 bases, leaving 10 bases between the germline ends. CDR1 is SGHRS, CDR2 YFSETQ, per germline. Written as DNA, the CDR3 is TGCGCCAGCAGCTTTCAGACTTCCAACACTGAAGCTTTCTTT. Its translation is CASSFQTSNTEAFF.

This clonotype was counted ten times or more. The J gene is TRBJ2-1, the V gene TRBV14; the D gene is possibly TRBD2 (5 bases). Germline lookup yields CDR1 SGHDN and CDR2 FVKESK. V was clipped by 4 bases and J by 10 bases, with 8 bases between them. The CDR3 sequence is 11 residues long. CDR3 nucleotides: TGTGCCAGCAGCCGGAGGAGCGAGCAGTTCTTC. Its protein is CASSRRSEQFF.

The gene calls are TRBV11-2 and TRBJ2-7, with 7 bases aligning to TRBD1. The CDR3 has 14 amino acids. V shed 4 bases and J 3 bases; nucleotides not matched to a gene: 6. Germline CDR1 is SGHAT and CDR2 is FQNNGV. CDR3 sequence (DNA): TGTGCCAGCAGCTGGTCGACAGGGAGCTACGAGCAGTACTTC. As protein: CASSWSTGSYEQYF.

In its sample, this clonotype was seen a few times. The chain has TRBV3-1 and TRBJ1-4; 9 bases fit TRBD1. This CDR3 comprises 18 residues. J gave up 11 bases and V 1 base, and 17 bases lay outside the gene matches. CDR1 LGHDT and CDR2 YNNKEL come from the germline V gene (reference sequence). As DNA, the CDR3 is TGTGCCAGCAGCCAAGTGCGTCTTACAGGGGGCCGGAGCGGGAAACTGTTTTTT. It translates to CASSQVRLTGGRSGKLFF.

The chain carries TRBV5-8 and TRBJ2-2; 9 bases are a match to TRBD1. The trim removed 1 base at V and 5 bases at J, leaving 3 bases unmatched. Germline V gives CDR1 SGHTS, CDR2 YDEGEE. The CDR3 spans 15 residues. The CDR3 bases are TGTGCCAGCAGCTTGTGGACAGGGGATACCGGGGAGCTGTTTTTT. Translated, it gives CASSLWTGDTGELFF.

V is TRBV2 and J is TRBJ2-1; 8 positions match TRBD2. This CDR3 has 13 amino acids. The germline V gene encodes CDR1 SNHLY and CDR2 FYNNEI. V was clipped by 9 bases and J by 1 base; unmatched bases: 2. CDR3 in amino acids: CASIAGSYNEQFF. For the CDR3, the DNA is TGTGCCAGTATAGCGGGGTCCTACAATGAGCAGTTCTTC.